This is a list of T cell receptor beta chains from one sample in a study of OX40 agonist ivuxolimab in advanced cancers. Using immunoSEQ multiplex PCR, the repertoire was profiled, and TCRdb retains in-frame clones only, with some absent. The sample has roughly 77,000 clones, approximately 81% seen once. This material consisted of CD4+ or CD8+ T cells sorted from blood, taken in a trial of the OX40 agonist ivuxolimab. These receptors were collected from an adult with an advanced solid tumor such as melanoma, head and neck, liver or kidney cancer. Both conserved end residues are part of each CDR3. Each record gives: CDR3 protein, CDR3 DNA, J gene, V gene, clone size, D gene. A D gene is named only where the DNA matches it firmly. Size tells how often a clone was seen (once, few, many) or the class of an expanded clone, and some rows leave it out.

CDR3 protein: CASSSTVTGHSQPQHF; CDR3 DNA: TGTGCCAGCAGTTCCACGGTGACAGGACACTCTCAGCCCCAGCATTTT; J gene: TRBJ1-5; V gene: TRBV6-5; clone size: NA; D gene: NA
CDR3 protein: CASSPVQAAGGYTF; CDR3 DNA: TGTGCCAGCTCACCTGTTCAGGCGGCGGGAGGCTACACCTTC; J gene: TRBJ1-2; V gene: TRBV18; clone size: NA; D gene: NA
CDR3 protein: CASSIVSAGRNTIYF; CDR3 DNA: TGTGCCAGTAGTATAGTATCGGCCGGAAGAAACACCATATATTTT; J gene: TRBJ1-3; V gene: TRBV19; clone size: NA; D gene: NA
CDR3 protein: CATRGGARETQYF; CDR3 DNA: TGTGCCACCCGAGGGGGGGCACGAGAGACCCAGTACTTC; J gene: TRBJ2-5; V gene: TRBV27; clone size: NA; D gene: NA
CDR3 protein: CASSQYSHTEAFF; CDR3 DNA: TGCGCCAGCAGCCAATACTCCCACACTGAAGCTTTCTTT; J gene: TRBJ1-1; V gene: TRBV5-1; clone size: NA; D gene: NA
CDR3 protein: CASSPTTGKNTEAFF; CDR3 DNA: TGTGCCAGTAGTCCAACGACCGGGAAGAACACTGAAGCTTTCTTT; J gene: TRBJ1-1; V gene: TRBV19; clone size: NA; D gene: NA
CDR3 protein: CASSTNSGSYEQYF; CDR3 DNA: TGCGCCAGCAGCACAAATAGCGGCTCCTACGAGCAGTACTTC; J gene: TRBJ2-7; V gene: TRBV5-1; clone size: NA; D gene: NA
CDR3 protein: CASRKPRSRQANTGELFF; CDR3 DNA: TGCGCCAGCAGGAAGCCGCGGAGCCGGCAGGCGAACACCGGGGAGCTGTTTTTT; J gene: TRBJ2-2; V gene: TRBV4-3; clone size: NA; D gene: NA
CDR3 protein: CASGLRDSGNTIYF; CDR3 DNA: TGTGCTAGTGGCTTACGGGACAGTGGAAACACCATATATTTT; J gene: TRBJ1-3; V gene: TRBV12-5; clone size: NA; D gene: TRBD1
CDR3 protein: CASSYSRNSNQPQHF; CDR3 DNA: TGTGCCAGCAGTTATTCGAGGAATAGCAATCAGCCCCAGCATTTT; J gene: TRBJ1-5; V gene: TRBV6-5; clone size: NA; D gene: NA
CDR3 protein: CASSSLGNTEAFF; CDR3 DNA: TGTGCCAGCAGCTCGCTAGGGAACACTGAAGCTTTCTTT; J gene: TRBJ1-1; V gene: TRBV7-2; clone size: NA; D gene: NA
CDR3 protein: CASSLVSRDESNYGYTF; CDR3 DNA: TGTGCCAGCAGCTTAGTCTCAAGAGACGAATCTAACTATGGCTACACCTTC; J gene: TRBJ1-2; V gene: TRBV7-9; clone size: few; D gene: NA
CDR3 protein: CASGSGGDNEKLFF; CDR3 DNA: TGTGCTAGTGGTTCAGGGGGGGATAATGAAAAACTGTTTTTT; J gene: TRBJ1-4; V gene: TRBV12-5; clone size: NA; D gene: TRBD1
CDR3 protein: CASSPRQFGEKLFF; CDR3 DNA: TGTGCCAGCAGCCCGCGACAGTTCGGTGAAAAACTGTTTTTT; J gene: TRBJ1-4; V gene: TRBV11-2; clone size: NA; D gene: NA
CDR3 protein: CASSLVATANTEAFF; CDR3 DNA: TGCGCCAGCAGCCTCGTGGCGACGGCGAACACTGAAGCTTTCTTT; J gene: TRBJ1-1; V gene: TRBV4-1; clone size: NA; D gene: NA
CDR3 protein: CASSYRAGVNTGELFF; CDR3 DNA: TGTGCCAGCAGCTACCGTGCGGGCGTGAACACCGGGGAGCTGTTTTTT; J gene: TRBJ2-2; V gene: TRBV7-8; clone size: NA; D gene: NA
CDR3 protein: CASSSGGGSPNEQFF; CDR3 DNA: TGTGCCAGCAGCTCCGGCGGAGGGAGCCCAAATGAGCAGTTCTTC; J gene: TRBJ2-1; V gene: TRBV7-3; clone size: NA; D gene: NA
CDR3 protein: CATSPSYTSQDGYTF; CDR3 DNA: TGTGCCACCAGCCCTTCTTATACATCGCAGGATGGCTACACCTTC; J gene: TRBJ1-2; V gene: TRBV15; clone size: once; D gene: NA
CDR3 protein: CASSLGLAGGTDTQYF; CDR3 DNA: TGTGCCAGCAGCCTGGGACTAGCGGGGGGAACAGATACGCAGTATTTT; J gene: TRBJ2-3; V gene: TRBV5-8; clone size: NA; D gene: TRBD2
CDR3 protein: CAINPNTGELFF; CDR3 DNA: TGTGCCATCAACCCGAACACCGGGGAGCTGTTTTTT; J gene: TRBJ2-2; V gene: TRBV10-3; clone size: NA; D gene: NA
CDR3 protein: CASSPYDGVYGYTF; CDR3 DNA: TGTGCCAGCAGTCCTTACGACGGGGTTTATGGCTACACCTTC; J gene: TRBJ1-2; V gene: TRBV6-1; clone size: NA; D gene: NA
CDR3 protein: CASSWGPNYGYTF; CDR3 DNA: TGTGCCAGCAGTTGGGGCCCAAACTATGGCTACACCTTC; J gene: TRBJ1-2; V gene: TRBV6-1; clone size: NA; D gene: NA
CDR3 protein: CASSLTSGGNEQFF; CDR3 DNA: TGCGCCAGCAGCTTGACGTCGGGGGGGAATGAGCAGTTCTTC; J gene: TRBJ2-1; V gene: TRBV5-1; clone size: NA; D gene: TRBD2
CDR3 protein: CASSAQGAVGQPQHF; CDR3 DNA: TGTGCCAGCAGTGCACAGGGGGCGGTCGGTCAGCCCCAGCATTTT; J gene: TRBJ1-5; V gene: TRBV6-5; clone size: NA; D gene: TRBD1
CDR3 protein: CASSPGGVYGYTF; CDR3 DNA: TGTGCCAGCAGCCCCGGGGGGGTCTATGGCTACACCTTC; J gene: TRBJ1-2; V gene: TRBV6-1; clone size: NA; D gene: NA
CDR3 protein: CASSLEGGAAYEQYF; CDR3 DNA: TGTGCCAGCAGCTTGGAGGGGGGGGCGGCCTACGAGCAGTACTTC; J gene: TRBJ2-7; V gene: TRBV5-4; clone size: NA; D gene: NA
CDR3 protein: CASIETGGFYGYTF; CDR3 DNA: TGTGCCAGTATAGAGACAGGGGGATTCTATGGCTACACCTTC; J gene: TRBJ1-2; V gene: TRBV19; clone size: NA; D gene: TRBD1
CDR3 protein: CAWSATGTAEQYF; CDR3 DNA: TGTGCCTGGAGCGCGACCGGGACAGCAGAGCAGTACTTC; J gene: TRBJ2-7; V gene: TRBV30; clone size: NA; D gene: TRBD1
CDR3 protein: CASSAVGTGADEAFF; CDR3 DNA: TGCGCCAGCAGCGCCGTGGGGACAGGGGCCGACGAAGCTTTCTTT; J gene: TRBJ1-1; V gene: TRBV4-1; clone size: NA; D gene: TRBD1
CDR3 protein: CASSQAPGQGRSGNTIYF; CDR3 DNA: TGCGCCAGCAGCCAAGCCCCGGGACAGGGAAGATCTGGAAACACCATATATTTT; J gene: TRBJ1-3; V gene: TRBV4-3; clone size: NA; D gene: TRBD1
CDR3 protein: CASGIRGTSTDTQYF; CDR3 DNA: TGTGCCAGCGGGATCAGAGGGACTAGCACAGATACGCAGTATTTT; J gene: TRBJ2-3; V gene: TRBV2; clone size: NA; D gene: NA
CDR3 protein: CASSALGGLGYTF; CDR3 DNA: TGCGCCAGCAGCGCTCTAGGGGGGTTAGGCTACACCTTC; J gene: TRBJ1-2; V gene: TRBV4-3; clone size: NA; D gene: NA
CDR3 protein: CASSVTNTEAFF; CDR3 DNA: TGTGCCAGCAGCGTAACCAACACTGAAGCTTTCTTT; J gene: TRBJ1-1; V gene: TRBV11-3; clone size: once; D gene: NA
CDR3 protein: CALPPRGGPLEYGYTF; CDR3 DNA: TGTGCCCTACCGCCCAGGGGGGGCCCCCTCGAGTATGGCTACACCTTC; J gene: TRBJ1-2; V gene: TRBV27; clone size: NA; D gene: TRBD1
CDR3 protein: CASSSLGTGEYGYTF; CDR3 DNA: TGTGCCAGCAGCTCCTTAGGGACAGGGGAGTATGGCTACACCTTC; J gene: TRBJ1-2; V gene: TRBV7-9; clone size: NA; D gene: TRBD1
CDR3 protein: CSVEEGQGMSNEQFF; CDR3 DNA: TGCAGCGTTGAGGAGGGACAGGGGATGAGTAATGAGCAGTTCTTC; J gene: TRBJ2-1; V gene: TRBV29-1; clone size: NA; D gene: TRBD1
CDR3 protein: CASRGTGTSDEQFF; CDR3 DNA: TGTGCCAGCAGGGGGACAGGGACTTCGGATGAGCAGTTCTTC; J gene: TRBJ2-1; V gene: TRBV11-2; clone size: NA; D gene: TRBD1
CDR3 protein: CASSGQGISDTQYF; CDR3 DNA: TGTGCCAGCTCGGGACAGGGGATTTCTGATACGCAGTATTTT; J gene: TRBJ2-3; V gene: TRBV18; clone size: once; D gene: TRBD1
CDR3 protein: CASSQDFLGSNEQFF; CDR3 DNA: TGCGCCAGCAGCCAAGATTTTTTAGGTTCCAATGAGCAGTTCTTC; J gene: TRBJ2-1; V gene: TRBV4-3; clone size: once; D gene: NA
CDR3 protein: CACNQGGAQYF; CDR3 DNA: TGTGCCTGTAATCAGGGGGGAGCGCAGTATTTT; J gene: TRBJ2-3; V gene: TRBV30; clone size: NA; D gene: NA
CDR3 protein: CASSLLAGTPGTDTQYF; CDR3 DNA: TGTGCCAGCAGCCTTCTAGCGGGAACCCCAGGCACAGATACGCAGTATTTT; J gene: TRBJ2-3; V gene: TRBV7-2; clone size: NA; D gene: TRBD2